A single sample gave rise to the 20 T cell receptor beta chains below, sequenced in a study of PD-L1 blockade in urothelial cancer. Assay: immunoSEQ multiplex PCR; the TCRdb copy retains only in-frame clones and omits some. This table has 85,000 to 95,000 clones, roughly 90% appearing once. Documented time point: pretreatment peripheral blood. The sequencing here drew on PBMCs, taken around atezolizumab (anti-PD-L1) treatment. These receptors were obtained from a woman older than 75 with urothelial cancer.

V usage is TRBV19 and J usage is TRBJ1-1, with TRBD1 as a possible D gene (6 bases). Germline-derived CDR1 and CDR2 are LNHDA and SQIVND (reference sequence). V was trimmed by 7 bases and J by 1 base, leaving 10 bases between them. This CDR3 is built from 13 residues. The CDR3 reads CASNTGKNTEAFF. As DNA, the CDR3 is TGTGCCAGTAACACAGGGAAGAACACTGAAGCTTTCTTT.

The CDR3 sequence: CASSAGTASSDTQYF. CDR3 DNA sequence: TGTGCCAGCAGCGCCGGGACAGCGAGTTCAGATACGCAGTATTTT. The gene calls are TRBV25-1 and TRBJ2-3; TRBD1 aligns across 7 bases. J gave up 4 bases and V 6 bases, and 10 bases lay outside the gene matches. The CDR3 runs 15 residues. Germline CDR1 is MGHDK and CDR2 is SYGVNS. The variable domain in full, completed from reference TRBV25-1 and TRBJ2-3, reads EADIYQTPRYLVIGTGKKITLECSQTMGHDKMYWYQQDPGMELHLIHYSYGVNSTEKGDLSSESTVSRIRTEHFPLTLESARPSHTSQYLCASSAGTASSDTQYFGPGTRLTVL.

The V and J genes are TRBV27 and TRBJ1-1; possibly TRBD1 for D (6 bases). Germline CDR1 and CDR2: MNHEY and SMNVEV (reference sequence). The CDR3 runs 16 residues. V lost 3 bases and J lost 5, with 19 bases in between. In DNA form, the CDR3 reads TGTGCCAGCAGTTTGCAGGGGCTAGGGGGTAGGACTGAAGCTTTCTTT. Protein sequence: CASSLQGLGGRTEAFF.

The rearrangement links TRBV7-2 to TRBJ2-5; 12 positions agree with TRBD2. V gave up 1 base and J gave up 3 bases; unmatched junction bases: 6. The CDR3 spans 17 residues. Per germline, CDR1 SGHTA and CDR2 FQGNSA. Written as DNA, the CDR3 is TGTGCCAGCAGCTTAGGACTAGCGGGAGCCGGCAAAGAGACCCAGTACTTC. Amino acid sequence: CASSLGLAGAGKETQYF. The full variable domain, rest sourced from reference TRBV7-2 and TRBJ2-5, is GAGVSQSPSNKVTEKGKDVELRCDPISGHTALYWYRQSLGQGLEFLIYFQGNSAPDKSGLPSDRFSAERTGGSVSTLTIQRTQQEDSAVYLCASSLGLAGAGKETQYFGPGTRLLVL.

The J gene is TRBJ2-3, the V gene TRBV5-6, with D tentatively TRBD2 (5 bases). Germline CDR1 reads SGHDT; CDR2 reads YYEEEE. The CDR3 runs 14 residues. Trimming removed 0 bases at V and 3 bases at J, with 8 bases between. Written as DNA, the CDR3 is TGTGCCAGCAGCTTGGGAACGGGGACAGATACGCAGTATTTT. This translates into CASSLGTGTDTQYF.

J is TRBJ1-2 and V is TRBV6-5, with D possibly being TRBD1 (6 bases). The CDR3 covers 14 residues. CDR1 MNHEY and CDR2 SVGAGI come from the germline V gene. V gave up 6 bases and J gave up 4 bases, with 15 bases separating them. The CDR3 sequence is CASSPNGQRYGYTF. Written as DNA, the CDR3 is TGTGCCAGCAGCCCGAATGGACAGCGCTATGGCTACACCTTC.

The chain recombines TRBV27 with TRBJ1-1, with D uncertain. The CDR3 has 13 amino acids. Trimming removed 2 bases at V and 1 base at J, with 5 bases between. From germline, CDR1 is MNHEY and CDR2 SMNVEV (reference sequence). The CDR3 is CASSLGENTEAFF. In DNA, the CDR3 is TGTGCCAGCAGTTTAGGAGAGAACACTGAAGCTTTCTTT.

J is TRBJ2-7 and V is TRBV9; TRBD2 agrees at 9 bases. V was clipped by 0 bases and J by 4 bases; unmatched bases: 8. Per the germline V gene, CDR1 is SGDLS and CDR2 is YYNGEE. CDR3 length equals 16 residues. The CDR3 DNA reads as TGTGCCAGCAGCGTAGATGGTAGCGGGAGAATATACGAGCAGTACTTC. Translating gives CASSVDGSGRIYEQYF. Together with reference TRBV9 and TRBJ2-7, the CDR3 gives the full variable domain: DSGVTQTPKHLITATGQRVTLRCSPRSGDLSVYWYQQSLDQGLQFLIQYYNGEERAKGNILERFSAQQFPDLHSELNLSSLELGDSALYFCASSVDGSGRIYEQYFGPGTRLTVT.

This clone was seen a single time. V is TRBV7-3 and J is TRBJ2-5, with D perhaps matching TRBD2 (5 bases). CDR3 length equals 13 residues. Trimming took 5 bases from V and 4 from J, leaving 11 bases between them. CDR1 and CDR2 from the germline V gene are SGHTA and FQGTGA. The CDR3 loop reads CASSPQRGETQYF. The CDR3, as DNA: TGTGCCAGCAGCCCACAACGGGGAGAGACCCAGTACTTC. The whole variable domain, filled in from reference TRBV7-3 and TRBJ2-5, reads GAGVSQTPSNKVTEKGKYVELRCDPISGHTALYWYRQSLGQGPEFLIYFQGTGAADDSGLPNDRFFAVRPEGSVSTLKIQRTERGDSAVYLCASSPQRGETQYFGPGTRLLVL.

This chain connects TRBV28 to TRBJ1-1, with D possibly TRBD1 on 5 matching bases. V lost 5 bases, J lost 0 bases, and 13 bases lay in between. The CDR3 is 15 amino acids. The germline V gene has CDR1 MDHEN and CDR2 SYDVKM. CDR3 loop: CASSLKTRVNTEAFF. For the CDR3, the DNA is TGTGCCAGCAGTCTCAAAACCAGGGTGAACACTGAAGCTTTCTTT.

The chain employs TRBV5-1 and TRBJ2-7; D possibly corresponds to TRBD2 (6 bases). In germline, CDR1 is SGHRS, CDR2 YFSETQ. V was cut by 5 bases and J by 6 bases, with 15 bases left in between. This CDR3 has 13 amino acids. The CDR3 is CASREEFGGEQYF. The DNA of the CDR3 is TGCGCCAGCAGGGAGGAATTCGGGGGCGAGCAGTACTTC.

This chain connects TRBV5-4 to TRBJ1-2; perhaps TRBD1 as D (6 bases). Germline CDR1 reads SGHNT; CDR2 reads YYREEE (reference sequence). CDR3 length: 14 amino acids. Trimming left V 4 bases short and J 8 bases short, with 18 bases between. This CDR3 is CASSPRQEIHGYTF. The CDR3 DNA reads as TGTGCCAGCAGCCCTAGACAGGAAATTCACGGCTACACCTTC.

The chain is built from TRBV7-3 and TRBJ2-1, with 14 bases aligning to TRBD2. The junction had 17 bases not matched to a gene; V was cut back by 5 bases and J by 2 bases. The CDR3 has 21 amino acids. Germline V gene data show CDR1 as SGHTA and CDR2 as FQGTGA. The CDR3 sequence: CASSHTGTGSTSGRAYNEQFF. DNA of the CDR3: TGTGCCAGCAGCCACACCGGGACAGGTTCGACTAGCGGGAGGGCCTACAATGAGCAGTTCTTC.

The rearrangement joins TRBV2 to TRBJ1-1; weak D call: TRBD1 (5 bases). The V gene lost 4 bases and the J gene lost 6 bases, with 21 bases spanning the gap. Germline V gene sequence: CDR1 SNHLY, CDR2 FYNNEI. The CDR3 contains 16 residues. CDR3 sequence (DNA): TGTGCCAGCAGTGGGGTAGGGGCCACGCGTAGACCTGAAGCTTTCTTT. It encodes CASSGVGATRRPEAFF.

The rearrangement uses TRBV5-1 and TRBJ2-2; TRBD1 might be the D (5 bases). The CDR3 loop spans 13 amino acids. From germline, CDR1 is SGHRS and CDR2 YFSETQ. Trimming removed 4 bases from V and 5 bases from J, with 9 bases in between. The CDR3 region is CASSNQGTGELFF. The CDR3 nucleotides are TGCGCCAGCAGCAATCAGGGTACCGGGGAGCTGTTTTTT.

This clone was recorded once. The CDR3 region has the DNA TGTGCCAGCTCACCCCAGGGGGCAGACTATGGCTACACCTTC. It is translated as CASSPQGADYGYTF. This chain connects TRBV18 to TRBJ1-2; the match to TRBD1 covers 8 bases. Per germline, CDR1 KGHSH and CDR2 LQKENI. The V segment lost 3 bases and the J segment 3 bases; nucleotides outside the gene matches: 3. This CDR3 spans 14 amino acids.

The rearrangement links TRBV27 to TRBJ2-1, with TRBD2 matching 8 bases. Germline CDR1 reads MNHEY; CDR2 reads SMNVEV (reference sequence). The CDR3 runs to 15 residues. Trimming took 8 bases from V and 2 from J; bases not matched to a gene: 8. CDR3 in amino acids: CASHGSGSPYNEQFF. The DNA for the CDR3 is TGTGCCAGCCACGGAAGCGGGAGTCCCTACAATGAGCAGTTCTTC.

In its sample, this clone was seen a few times. CDR3 DNA: TGTGCCAGCAGTTACGCGGGGTCTGGCTACACCTTC. Amino acids: CASSYAGSGYTF. The chain is built from TRBV6-5 and TRBJ1-2; D is unresolved. Germline V gene lookup returns CDR1 MNHEY and CDR2 SVGAGI. Between the trimmed V and J ends, which lost 2 bases and 7 bases, there was a span of 8 bases. The CDR3 is 12 residues long.

The V gene is TRBV6-6, the J gene TRBJ1-4, with 8 bases aligning to TRBD1. This CDR3 spans 14 amino acids. The V gene's germline CDR1 is MNHNY and CDR2 SVGAGI (reference sequence). V shed 6 bases, J shed 7 bases, and the junction held 7 bases outside the gene matches. The DNA for the CDR3 is TGTGCCAGCAGAGTGACAGGGGCTGGTGAAAAACTGTTTTTT. Protein product: CASRVTGAGEKLFF.

A few counts support this clone. CDR3 nucleotides: TGTGCCAGCAGGGCCTCAAGCTCCTACAATGAGCAGTTCTTC. Its protein product is CASRASSSYNEQFF. The rearrangement uses TRBV28 and TRBJ2-1; the D is unclear. The V and J ends lost 6 bases and 0 bases respectively, with 9 bases between them. The CDR3 has 14 amino acids. Germline CDR1 reads MDHEN; CDR2 reads SYDVKM.